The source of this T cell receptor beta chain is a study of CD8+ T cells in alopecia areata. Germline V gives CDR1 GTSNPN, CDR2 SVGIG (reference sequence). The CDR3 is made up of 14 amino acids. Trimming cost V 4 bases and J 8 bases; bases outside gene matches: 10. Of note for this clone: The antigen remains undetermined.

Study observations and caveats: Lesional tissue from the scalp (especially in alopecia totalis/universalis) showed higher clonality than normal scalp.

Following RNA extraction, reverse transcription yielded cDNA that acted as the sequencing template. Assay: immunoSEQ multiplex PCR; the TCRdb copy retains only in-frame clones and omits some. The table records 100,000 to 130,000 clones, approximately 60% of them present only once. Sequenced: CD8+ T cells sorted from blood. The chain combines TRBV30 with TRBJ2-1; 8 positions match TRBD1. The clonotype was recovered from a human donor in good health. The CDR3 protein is CAWNTGQGLDEQFF. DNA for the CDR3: TGTGCCTGGAACACCGGACAGGGTTTAGATGAGCAGTTCTTC. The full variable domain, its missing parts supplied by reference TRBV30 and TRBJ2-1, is SQTIHQWPATLVQPVGSPLSLECTVEGTSNPNLYWYRQAAGRGLQLLFYSVGIGQISSEVPQNLSASRPQDRQFILSSKKLLLSDSGFYLCAWNTGQGLDEQFFGPGTRLTVL.